This T cell receptor beta chain is from a study of beta chain features in type 1 diabetes. Regarding this clone: What it binds is not known.

Whole-study results and caveats: Sequencing of cDNA might inflate the share of cells that strongly express TCR.

cDNA synthesis used the whole RNA isolate, giving expressed TCRB sequences. The table came from immunoSEQ multiplex PCR; TCRdb's copy has only in-frame clones and leaves some out. Seen here are 900,000 or so clones, roughly 15% observed once, and the top ten hold around 0.02%. The CDR3 is 14 residues long. This clonotype originated in a woman aged 18-29 years in good health. The sequenced sample consisted of naive CD4+ T cells from blood. The chain combines TRBV21-1 with TRBJ2-5; the table calls TRBD2, which could not be checked here. TRBV21-1 is deemed a pseudogene. This CDR3 is CASTENPCMPEQYF. CDR3 nucleotides: TGTGCCAGCACCGAGAACCCGTGTATGCCTGAGCAGTACTTC.